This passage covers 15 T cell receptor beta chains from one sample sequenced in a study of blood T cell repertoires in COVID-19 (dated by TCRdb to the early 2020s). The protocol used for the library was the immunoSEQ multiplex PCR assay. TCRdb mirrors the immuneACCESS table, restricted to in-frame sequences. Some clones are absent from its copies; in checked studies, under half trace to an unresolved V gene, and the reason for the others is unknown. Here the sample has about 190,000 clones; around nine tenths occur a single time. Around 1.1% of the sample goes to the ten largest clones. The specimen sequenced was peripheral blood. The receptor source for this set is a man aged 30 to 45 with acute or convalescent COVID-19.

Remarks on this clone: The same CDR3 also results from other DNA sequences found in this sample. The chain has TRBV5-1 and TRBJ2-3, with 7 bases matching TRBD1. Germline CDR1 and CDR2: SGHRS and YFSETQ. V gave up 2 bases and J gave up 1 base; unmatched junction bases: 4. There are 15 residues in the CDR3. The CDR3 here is CASSLTGTGTDTQYF. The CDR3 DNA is TGCGCCAGCAGCTTAACCGGGACAGGCACAGATACGCAGTATTTT. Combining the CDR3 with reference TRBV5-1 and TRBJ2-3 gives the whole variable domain KAGVTQTPRYLIKTRGQQVTLSCSPISGHRSVSWYQQTPGQGLQFLFEYFSETQRNKGNFPGRFSGRQFSNSRSEMNVSTLELGDSALYLCASSLTGTGTDTQYFGPGTRLTVL.

The CDR3 DNA reads as TGTGCCAGCAGTTCAACAGGGTCACCCCTCCACTTT. Translating gives CASSSTGSPLHF. The V and J genes are TRBV25-1 and TRBJ1-6; D might be TRBD1 (6 bases). Germline V lookup: CDR1 MGHDK, CDR2 SYGVNS. V lost 5 bases and J 10 bases, leaving 9 bases between the germline ends. The CDR3 is 12 residues long.

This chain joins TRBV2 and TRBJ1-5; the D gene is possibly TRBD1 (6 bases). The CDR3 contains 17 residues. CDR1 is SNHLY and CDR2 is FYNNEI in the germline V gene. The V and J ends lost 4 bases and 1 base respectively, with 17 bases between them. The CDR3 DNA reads TGTGCCAGCAGTGCCTGGAGAGGGGACATGAGCAATCAGCCCCAGCATTTT. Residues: CASSAWRGDMSNQPQHF.

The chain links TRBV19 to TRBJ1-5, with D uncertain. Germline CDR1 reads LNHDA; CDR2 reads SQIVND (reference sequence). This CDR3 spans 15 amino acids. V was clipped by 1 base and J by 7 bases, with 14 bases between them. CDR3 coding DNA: TGTGCCAGTAGTATAGGGCGGGCAGGAGGACAGCCCCAGCATTTT. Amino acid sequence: CASSIGRAGGQPQHF.

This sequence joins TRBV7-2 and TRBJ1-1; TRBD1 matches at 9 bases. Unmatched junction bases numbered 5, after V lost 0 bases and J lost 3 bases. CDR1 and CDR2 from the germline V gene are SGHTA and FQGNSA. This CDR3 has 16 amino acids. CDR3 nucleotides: TGTGCCAGCAGCTTAGCCTACAGGGGGCGATACACTGAAGCTTTCTTT. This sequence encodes CASSLAYRGRYTEAFF.

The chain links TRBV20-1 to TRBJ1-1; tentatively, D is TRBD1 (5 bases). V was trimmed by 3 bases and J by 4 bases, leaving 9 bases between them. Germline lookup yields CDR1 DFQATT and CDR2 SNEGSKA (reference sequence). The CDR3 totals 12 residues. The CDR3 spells CSASRQGTEAFF. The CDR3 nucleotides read TGCAGTGCTAGTCGGCAGGGCACTGAAGCTTTCTTT.

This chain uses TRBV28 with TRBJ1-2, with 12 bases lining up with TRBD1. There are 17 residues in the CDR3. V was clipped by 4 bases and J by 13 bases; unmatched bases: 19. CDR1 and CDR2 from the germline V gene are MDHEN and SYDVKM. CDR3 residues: CASSSGGTGGSRLRFTF. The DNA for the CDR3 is TGTGCCAGCAGTTCCGGGGGGACAGGGGGCAGTCGGCTTCGTTTCACCTTC.

This CDR3 reads CASSQLSRGGNSPLHF. The CDR3 DNA reads TGTGCCAGCAGCCAATTAAGTCGGGGGGGAAATTCACCCCTCCACTTT. The chain carries TRBV3-1 (or the pseudogene TRBV3-2) and TRBJ1-6; D perhaps matches TRBD1 (5 bases). Germline CDR1 is LGHDT and CDR2 is YNNKEL (reference sequence). The CDR3 sequence is 16 residues long. Between the trimmed V and J ends, which lost 2 bases and 7 bases, there was a span of 15 bases.

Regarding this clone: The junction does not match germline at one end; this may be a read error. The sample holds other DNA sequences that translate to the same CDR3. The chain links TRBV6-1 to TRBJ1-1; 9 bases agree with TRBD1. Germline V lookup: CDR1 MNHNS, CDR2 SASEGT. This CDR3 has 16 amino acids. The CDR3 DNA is TGTGCCAGCAGTGTCCCGGGACAGGGAATGGTAACTGAAGCCTTCTTT. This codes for CASSVPGQGMVTEAFF.

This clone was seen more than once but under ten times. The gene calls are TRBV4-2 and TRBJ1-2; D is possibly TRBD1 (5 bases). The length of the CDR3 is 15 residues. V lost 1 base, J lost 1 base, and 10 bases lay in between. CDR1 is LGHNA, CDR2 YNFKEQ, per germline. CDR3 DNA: TGTGCCAGCAGCCAAGCTGCAGGGATTAACTATGGCTACACCTTC. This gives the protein CASSQAAGINYGYTF.

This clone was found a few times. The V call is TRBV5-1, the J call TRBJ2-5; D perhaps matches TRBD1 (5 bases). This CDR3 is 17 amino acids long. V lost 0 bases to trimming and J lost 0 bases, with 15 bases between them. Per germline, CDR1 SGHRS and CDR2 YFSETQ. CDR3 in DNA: TGCGCCAGCAGCTTGGACCCCAGGGTTGGAAACCAAGAGACCCAGTACTTC. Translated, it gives CASSLDPRVGNQETQYF. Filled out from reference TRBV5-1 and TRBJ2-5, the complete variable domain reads KAGVTQTPRYLIKTRGQQVTLSCSPISGHRSVSWYQQTPGQGLQFLFEYFSETQRNKGNFPGRFSGRQFSNSRSEMNVSTLELGDSALYLCASSLDPRVGNQETQYFGPGTRLLVL.

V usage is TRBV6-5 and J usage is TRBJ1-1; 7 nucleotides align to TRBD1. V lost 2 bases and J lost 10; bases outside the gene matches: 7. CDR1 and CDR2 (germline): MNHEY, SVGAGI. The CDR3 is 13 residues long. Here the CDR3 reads CASSYRTGEGAFF. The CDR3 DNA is TGTGCCAGCAGTTACAGAACAGGGGAAGGAGCTTTCTTT.

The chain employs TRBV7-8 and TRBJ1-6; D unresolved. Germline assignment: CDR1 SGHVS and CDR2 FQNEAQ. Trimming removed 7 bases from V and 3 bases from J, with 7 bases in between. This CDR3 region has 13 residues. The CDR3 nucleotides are TGTGCCAGCAACGACTTCTATAATTCACCCCTCCACTTT. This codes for CASNDFYNSPLHF.

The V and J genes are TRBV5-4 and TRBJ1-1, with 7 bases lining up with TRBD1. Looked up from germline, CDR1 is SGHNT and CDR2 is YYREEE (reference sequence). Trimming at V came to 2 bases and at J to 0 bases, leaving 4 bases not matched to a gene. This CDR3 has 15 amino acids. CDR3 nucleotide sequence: TGTGCCAGCAGCTTACCGGGACAGATGAACACTGAAGCTTTCTTT. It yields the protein CASSLPGQMNTEAFF.

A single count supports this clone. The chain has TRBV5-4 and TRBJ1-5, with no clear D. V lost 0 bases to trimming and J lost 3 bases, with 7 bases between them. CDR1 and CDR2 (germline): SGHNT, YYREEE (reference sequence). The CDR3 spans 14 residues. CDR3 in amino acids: CASSLAGNNQPQHF. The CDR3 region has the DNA TGTGCCAGCAGCTTGGCGGGGAACAATCAGCCCCAGCATTTT.